This TCR beta chain comes out of a study of tumor T cells in aggressive B-cell lymphoma. This clone was seen a few times. Repertoires were generated with immunoSEQ multiplex PCR, while TCRdb's copy carries only in-frame clones and drops some. The sample contains some 2,900 clones, around 87% of which appear only once. V dropped 1 base and J dropped 7 bases, with 20 bases sitting between them. Germline-derived CDR1 and CDR2 are SEHNR and FQNEAQ (reference sequence). The CDR3 covers 17 residues. Material: tumor tissue. The receptor was isolated from an adult with diffuse large B cell lymphoma. The V and J genes are TRBV7-9 and TRBJ2-1; D perhaps matches TRBD2 (6 bases). The CDR3 DNA is TGTGCCAGCAGCTTAGAATTTTCAGCGGGTCGGTGGAATGAGCAGTTCTTC. Translated, it gives CASSLEFSAGRWNEQFF.